The 3 T cell receptor beta chains presented below share a single source sample, sequenced in a study of T-cell memory formation after mild COVID-19. TCRdb reprocessed the 5' RACE reads with MiXCR, giving one entry per CDR3 protein. Here the sample spans about 560,000 distinct CDR3 sequences, roughly 18% being singletons. The sequencing input was PBMCs or a T cell subset sorted from them (not recorded which). The receptors were sampled from an adult woman who had mild COVID-19 (a few samples of this study predate the infection). Cell type and time point are not known.

The gene calls are TRBV20-1 and TRBJ1-1, with TRBD1 as a possible D gene (5 bases). The V end was cut by 0 bases, the J end by 1 base, with 9 bases between. Germline CDR1 and CDR2: DFQATT and SNEGSKA (reference sequence). This CDR3 is 14 amino acids long. In DNA form, the CDR3 reads TGCAGTGCTAGAGAGGGAACAGGGAACACTGAAGCTTTCTTT. Translated: CSAREGTGNTEAFF.

This clonotype has a handful of counts. The genes are TRBV5-1 and TRBJ1-3; D not resolved. From germline, CDR1 is SGHRS and CDR2 YFSETQ. Trimming took 4 bases from V and 0 from J, leaving 14 bases between them. The CDR3 is made up of 16 amino acids. CDR3 sequence (DNA): TGCGCCAGCAGCACTGCAGAATCAGACTCTGGAAACACCATATATTTT. It specifies CASSTAESDSGNTIYF.

This clonotype has more than one count but fewer than ten. The chain links TRBV19 to TRBJ2-7; unclear D gene. V shed 1 base and J shed 3 bases, with 7 bases lying between them. From germline, CDR1 is LNHDA and CDR2 SQIVND (reference sequence). CDR3 length: 13 amino acids. CDR3 sequence: CASSIGKGYEQYF. CDR3 nucleotide sequence: TGTGCCAGTAGTATAGGCAAGGGCTACGAGCAGTACTTC.